This T cell receptor beta chain is drawn from a study of high-grade serous ovarian cancer treatment subgroups. Tumor samples were obtained before definitive surgery or chemotherapy. Per germline, CDR1 ENHRY and CDR2 SYGVKD. V was trimmed by 10 bases and J by 0 bases, leaving 22 bases between them. The CDR3 has 16 amino acids. The table came from immunoSEQ multiplex PCR; TCRdb's copy has only in-frame clones and leaves some out. Of around 30,000 clones listed, around 84% are singletons. This receptor was identified in a human donor with high-grade serous ovarian cancer. The specimen sequenced was tumor tissue. The chain uses TRBV10-3 and TRBJ2-7; TRBD2 is a possible D gene (6 bases). The CDR3 here is CATGRGRVSSSYEQYF. For the CDR3, the DNA is TGTGCCACCGGGCGGGGCAGGGTTTCAAGCTCCTACGAGCAGTACTTC.